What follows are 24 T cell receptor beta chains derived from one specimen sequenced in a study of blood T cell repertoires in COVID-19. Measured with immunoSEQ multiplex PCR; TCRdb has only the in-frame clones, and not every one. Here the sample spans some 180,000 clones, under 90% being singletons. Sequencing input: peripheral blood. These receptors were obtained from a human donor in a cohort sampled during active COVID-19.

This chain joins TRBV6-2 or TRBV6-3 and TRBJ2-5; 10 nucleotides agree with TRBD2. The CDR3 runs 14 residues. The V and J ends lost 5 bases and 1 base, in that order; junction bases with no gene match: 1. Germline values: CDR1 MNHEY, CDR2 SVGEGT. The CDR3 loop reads CASSLAGAQETQYF. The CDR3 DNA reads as TGTGCCAGCAGTCTAGCGGGGGCCCAAGAGACCCAGTACTTC.

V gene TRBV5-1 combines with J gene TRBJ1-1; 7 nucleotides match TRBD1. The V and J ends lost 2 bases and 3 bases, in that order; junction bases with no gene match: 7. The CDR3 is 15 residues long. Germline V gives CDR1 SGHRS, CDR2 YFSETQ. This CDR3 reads CASSFQGGAYTEAFF. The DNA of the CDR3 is TGCGCCAGCAGCTTTCAAGGGGGCGCATACACTGAAGCTTTCTTT.

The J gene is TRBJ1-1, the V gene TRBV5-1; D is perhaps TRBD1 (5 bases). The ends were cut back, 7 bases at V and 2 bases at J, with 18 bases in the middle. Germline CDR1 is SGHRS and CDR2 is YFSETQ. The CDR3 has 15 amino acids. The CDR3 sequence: CASSGSKGENTEAFF. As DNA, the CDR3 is TGCGCCAGCTCCGGTTCTAAAGGGGAAAACACTGAAGCTTTCTTT.

CDR3 nucleotide sequence: TGTGCCAGCAGCCAAGCAGGGTCGGGAGAGGCTTTCTTT. It translates to CASSQAGSGEAFF. This chain uses TRBV3-1 (or the pseudogene TRBV3-2) with TRBJ1-1; tentatively, D is TRBD1 (5 bases). The CDR3 length is 13 residues. Germline V lookup: CDR1 LGHDT, CDR2 YNNKEL (reference sequence). Deletions cut 1 base from V and 11 bases from J, with 14 bases between.

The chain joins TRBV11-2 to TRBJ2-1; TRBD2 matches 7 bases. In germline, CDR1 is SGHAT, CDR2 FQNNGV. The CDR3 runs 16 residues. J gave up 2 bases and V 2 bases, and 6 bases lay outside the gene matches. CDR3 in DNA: TGTGCCAGCAGCTTACTTGACGGACTAGCCTACAATGAGCAGTTCTTC. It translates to CASSLLDGLAYNEQFF.

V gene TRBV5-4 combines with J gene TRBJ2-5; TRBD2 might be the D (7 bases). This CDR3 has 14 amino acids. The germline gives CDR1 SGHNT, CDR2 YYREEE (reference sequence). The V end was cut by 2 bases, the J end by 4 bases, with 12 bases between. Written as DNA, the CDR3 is TGTGCCAGCAGCTTAAGGGGGGGGAGAGAGACCCAGTACTTC. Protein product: CASSLRGGRETQYF.

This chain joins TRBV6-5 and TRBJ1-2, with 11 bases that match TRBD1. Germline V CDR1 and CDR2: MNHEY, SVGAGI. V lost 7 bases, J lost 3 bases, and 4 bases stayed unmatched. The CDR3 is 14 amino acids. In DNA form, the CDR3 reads TGTGCCAGCAAAAGGACAGGGGGCGACTATGGCTACACCTTC. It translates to CASKRTGGDYGYTF.

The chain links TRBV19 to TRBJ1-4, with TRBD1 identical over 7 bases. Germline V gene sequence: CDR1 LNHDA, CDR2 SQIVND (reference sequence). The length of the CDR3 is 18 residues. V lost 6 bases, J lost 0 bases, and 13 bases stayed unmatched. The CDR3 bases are TGTGCCAGTAGAACTCCTTCGGGACAGCATGCAACTAATGAAAAACTGTTTTTT. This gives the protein CASRTPSGQHATNEKLFF.

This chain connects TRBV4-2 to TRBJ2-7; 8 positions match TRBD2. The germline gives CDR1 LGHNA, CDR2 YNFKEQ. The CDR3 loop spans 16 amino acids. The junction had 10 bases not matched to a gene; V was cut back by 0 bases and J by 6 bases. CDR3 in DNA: TGTGCCAGCAGCCAAGAAATACGGGGGGGCCTGGTCGAGCAGTACTTC. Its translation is CASSQEIRGGLVEQYF.

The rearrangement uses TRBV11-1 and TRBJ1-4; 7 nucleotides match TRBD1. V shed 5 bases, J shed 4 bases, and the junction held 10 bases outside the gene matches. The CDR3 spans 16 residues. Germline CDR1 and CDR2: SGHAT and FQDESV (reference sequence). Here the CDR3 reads CASSPRDSRFNEKLFF. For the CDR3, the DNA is TGTGCCAGCAGCCCCCGGGACAGCCGCTTTAATGAAAAACTGTTTTTT. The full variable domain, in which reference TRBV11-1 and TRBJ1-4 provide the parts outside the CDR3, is EAEVAQSPRYKITEKSQAVAFWCDPISGHATLYWYRQILGQGPELLVQFQDESVVDDSQLPKDRFSAERLKGVDSTLKIQPAELGDSAMYLCASSPRDSRFNEKLFFGSGTQLSVL.

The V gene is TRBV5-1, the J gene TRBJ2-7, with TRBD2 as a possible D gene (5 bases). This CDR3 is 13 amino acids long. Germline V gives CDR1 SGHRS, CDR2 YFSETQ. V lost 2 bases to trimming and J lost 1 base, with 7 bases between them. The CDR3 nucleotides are TGCGCCAGCAGCTTCGGCGGGTCCTACGAGCAGTACTTC. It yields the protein CASSFGGSYEQYF.

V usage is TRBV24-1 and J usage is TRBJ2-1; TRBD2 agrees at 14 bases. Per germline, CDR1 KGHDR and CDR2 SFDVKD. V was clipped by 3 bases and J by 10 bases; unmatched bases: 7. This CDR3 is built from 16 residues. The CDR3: CATSDETSGGASEQFF. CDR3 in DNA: TGTGCCACCAGTGATGAGACTAGCGGGGGGGCCAGCGAGCAGTTCTTC.

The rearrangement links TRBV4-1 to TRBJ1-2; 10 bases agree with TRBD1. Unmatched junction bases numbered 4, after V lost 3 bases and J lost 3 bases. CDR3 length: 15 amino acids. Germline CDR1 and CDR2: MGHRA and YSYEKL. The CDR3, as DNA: TGCGCCAGCAGCCATACCGGGACAGGGGACTATGGCTACACCTTC. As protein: CASSHTGTGDYGYTF.

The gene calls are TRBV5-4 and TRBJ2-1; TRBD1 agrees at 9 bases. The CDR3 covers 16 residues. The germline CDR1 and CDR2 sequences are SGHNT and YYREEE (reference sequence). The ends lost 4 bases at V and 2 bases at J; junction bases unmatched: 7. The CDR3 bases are TGTGCCAGCAGCGGTGACCGGGACAGGGCCTACAATGAGCAGTTCTTC. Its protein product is CASSGDRDRAYNEQFF.

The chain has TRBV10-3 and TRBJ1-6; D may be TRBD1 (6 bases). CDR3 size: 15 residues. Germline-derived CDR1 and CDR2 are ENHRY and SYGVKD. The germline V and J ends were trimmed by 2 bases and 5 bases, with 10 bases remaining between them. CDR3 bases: TGTGCCATCAGTGAGGGGGGACAAAATAATTCACCCCTCCACTTT. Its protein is CAISEGGQNNSPLHF.

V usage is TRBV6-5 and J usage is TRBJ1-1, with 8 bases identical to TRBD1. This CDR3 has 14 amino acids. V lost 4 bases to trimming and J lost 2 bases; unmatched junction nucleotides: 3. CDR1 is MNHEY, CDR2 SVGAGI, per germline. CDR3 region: CASSSDRGNTEAFF. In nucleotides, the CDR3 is TGTGCCAGCAGTTCCGACAGGGGAAACACTGAAGCTTTCTTT.

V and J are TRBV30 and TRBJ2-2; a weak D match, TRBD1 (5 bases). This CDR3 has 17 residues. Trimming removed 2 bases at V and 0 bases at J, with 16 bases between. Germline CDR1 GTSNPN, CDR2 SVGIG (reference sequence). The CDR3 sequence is CAWSIRQLLSNTGELFF. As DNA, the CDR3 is TGTGCCTGGAGTATTCGACAGCTACTATCGAACACCGGGGAGCTGTTTTTT.

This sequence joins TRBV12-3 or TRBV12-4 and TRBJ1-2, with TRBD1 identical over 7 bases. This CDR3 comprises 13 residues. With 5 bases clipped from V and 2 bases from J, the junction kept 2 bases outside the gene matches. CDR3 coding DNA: TGTGCCAGCAGTGTGGGACAGAACTATGGCTACACCTTC. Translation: CASSVGQNYGYTF.

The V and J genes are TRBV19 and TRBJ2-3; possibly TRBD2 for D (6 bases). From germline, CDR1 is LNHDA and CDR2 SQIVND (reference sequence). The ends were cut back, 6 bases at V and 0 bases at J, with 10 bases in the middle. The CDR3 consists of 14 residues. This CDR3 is CASRLGGSTDTQYF. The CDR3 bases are TGTGCCAGTAGGCTCGGGGGAAGCACAGATACGCAGTATTTT. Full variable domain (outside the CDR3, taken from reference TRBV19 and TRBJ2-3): DGGITQSPKYLFRKEGQNVTLSCEQNLNHDAMYWYRQDPGQGLRLIYYSQIVNDFQKGDIAEGYSVSREKKESFPLTVTSAQKNPTAFYLCASRLGGSTDTQYFGPGTRLTVL.

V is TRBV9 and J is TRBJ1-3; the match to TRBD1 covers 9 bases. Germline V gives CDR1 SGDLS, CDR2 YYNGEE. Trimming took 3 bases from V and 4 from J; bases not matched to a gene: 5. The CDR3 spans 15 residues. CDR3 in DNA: TGTGCCAGCAGCGAAGCGGACAGGGGAGGAAACACCATATATTTT. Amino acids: CASSEADRGGNTIYF.

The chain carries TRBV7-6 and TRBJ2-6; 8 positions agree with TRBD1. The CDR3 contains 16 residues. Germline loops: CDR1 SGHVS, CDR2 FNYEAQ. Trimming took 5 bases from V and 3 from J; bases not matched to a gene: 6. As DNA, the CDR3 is TGTGCCAGCAGCCCCACAGGGGGAAGTGGGGCCAACGTCCTGACTTTC. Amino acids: CASSPTGGSGANVLTF. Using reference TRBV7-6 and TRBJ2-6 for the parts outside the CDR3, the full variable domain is GAGVSQSPRYKVTKRGQDVALRCDPISGHVSLYWYRQALGQGPEFLTYFNYEAQQDKSGLPNDRFSAERPEGSISTLTIQRTEQRDSAMYRCASSPTGGSGANVLTFGAGSRLTVL.

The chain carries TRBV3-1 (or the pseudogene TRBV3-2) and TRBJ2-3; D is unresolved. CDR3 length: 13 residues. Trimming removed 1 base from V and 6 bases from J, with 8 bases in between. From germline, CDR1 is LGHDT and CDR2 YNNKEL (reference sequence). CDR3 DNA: TGTGCCAGCAGCCAAGCCCTAAAGGATACGCAGTATTTT. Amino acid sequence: CASSQALKDTQYF.

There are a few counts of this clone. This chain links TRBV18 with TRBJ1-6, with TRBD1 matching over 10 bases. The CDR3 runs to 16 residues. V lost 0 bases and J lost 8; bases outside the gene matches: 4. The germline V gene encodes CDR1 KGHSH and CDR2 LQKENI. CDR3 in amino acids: CASSPPTGQGHSPLHF. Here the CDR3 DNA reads TGTGCCAGCTCACCACCGACGGGACAGGGGCATTCACCCCTCCACTTT.

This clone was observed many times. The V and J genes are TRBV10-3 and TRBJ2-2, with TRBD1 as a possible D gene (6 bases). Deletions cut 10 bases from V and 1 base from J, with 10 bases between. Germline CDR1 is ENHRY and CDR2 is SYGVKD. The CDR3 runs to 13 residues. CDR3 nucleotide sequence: TGTGCCACCCGGACAGAGAACACCGGGGAGCTGTTTTTT. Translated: CATRTENTGELFF.